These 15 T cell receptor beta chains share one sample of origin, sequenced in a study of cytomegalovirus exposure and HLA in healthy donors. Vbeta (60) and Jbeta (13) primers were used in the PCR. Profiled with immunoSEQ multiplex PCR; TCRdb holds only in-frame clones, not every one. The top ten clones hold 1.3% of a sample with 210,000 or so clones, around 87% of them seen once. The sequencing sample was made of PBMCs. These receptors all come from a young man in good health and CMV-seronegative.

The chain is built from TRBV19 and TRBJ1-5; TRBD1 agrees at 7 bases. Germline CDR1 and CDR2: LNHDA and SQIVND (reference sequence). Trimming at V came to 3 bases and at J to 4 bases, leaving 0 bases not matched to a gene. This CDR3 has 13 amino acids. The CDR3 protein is CASSMGQNQPQHF. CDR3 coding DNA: TGTGCCAGTAGTATGGGACAGAATCAGCCCCAGCATTTT.

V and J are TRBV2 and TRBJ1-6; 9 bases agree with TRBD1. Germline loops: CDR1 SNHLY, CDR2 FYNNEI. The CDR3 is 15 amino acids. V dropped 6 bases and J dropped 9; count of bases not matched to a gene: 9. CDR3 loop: CASRPDRGEGSPLHF. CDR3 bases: TGTGCCAGCAGACCAGACAGGGGGGAGGGTTCACCCCTCCACTTT.

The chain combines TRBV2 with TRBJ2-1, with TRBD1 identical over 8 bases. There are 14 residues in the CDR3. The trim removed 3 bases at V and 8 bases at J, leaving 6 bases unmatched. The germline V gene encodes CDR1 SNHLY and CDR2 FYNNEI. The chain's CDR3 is CASSDQGAGDEQFF. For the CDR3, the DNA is TGTGCCAGCAGTGATCAGGGGGCTGGGGATGAGCAGTTCTTC.

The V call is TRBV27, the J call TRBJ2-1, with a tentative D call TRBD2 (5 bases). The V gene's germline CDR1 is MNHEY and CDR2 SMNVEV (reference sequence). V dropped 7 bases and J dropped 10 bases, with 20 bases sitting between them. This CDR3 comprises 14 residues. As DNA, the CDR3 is TGTGCCAGCACCTATCAGTGGCCTCCGGGAGAGCAGTTCTTC. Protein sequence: CASTYQWPPGEQFF.

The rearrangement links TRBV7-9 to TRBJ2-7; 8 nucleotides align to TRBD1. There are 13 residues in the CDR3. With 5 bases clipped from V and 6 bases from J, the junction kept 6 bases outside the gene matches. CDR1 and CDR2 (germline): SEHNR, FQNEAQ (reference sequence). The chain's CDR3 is CASSHTGGSEQYF. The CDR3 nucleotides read TGTGCCAGCAGCCACACAGGGGGGAGCGAGCAGTACTTC.

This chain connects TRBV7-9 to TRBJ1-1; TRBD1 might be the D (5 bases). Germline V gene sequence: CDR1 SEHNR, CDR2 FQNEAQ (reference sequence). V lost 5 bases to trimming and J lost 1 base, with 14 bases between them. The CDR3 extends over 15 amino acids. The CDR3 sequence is CASSPAGRPNTEAFF. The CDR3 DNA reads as TGTGCCAGCAGCCCGGCGGGACGTCCGAACACTGAAGCTTTCTTT.

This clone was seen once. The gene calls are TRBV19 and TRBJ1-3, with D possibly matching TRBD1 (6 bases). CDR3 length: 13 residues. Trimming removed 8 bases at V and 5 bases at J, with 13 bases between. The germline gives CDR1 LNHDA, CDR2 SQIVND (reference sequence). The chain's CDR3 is CASSDRSRNTIYF. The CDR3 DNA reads TGTGCCAGTTCCGACAGGAGTCGAAACACCATATATTTT.

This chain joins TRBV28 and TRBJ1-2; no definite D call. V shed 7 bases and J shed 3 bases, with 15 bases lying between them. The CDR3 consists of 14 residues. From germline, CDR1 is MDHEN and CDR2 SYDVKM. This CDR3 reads CASIPRGRDYGYTF. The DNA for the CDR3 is TGTGCCAGCATCCCGAGAGGCAGAGACTATGGCTACACCTTC.

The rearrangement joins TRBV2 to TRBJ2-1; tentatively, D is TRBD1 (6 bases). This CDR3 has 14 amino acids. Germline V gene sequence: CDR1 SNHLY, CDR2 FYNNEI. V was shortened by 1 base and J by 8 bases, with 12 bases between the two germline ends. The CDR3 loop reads CASSEGTEFHEQFF. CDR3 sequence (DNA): TGTGCCAGCAGTGAAGGGACAGAGTTCCATGAGCAGTTCTTC.

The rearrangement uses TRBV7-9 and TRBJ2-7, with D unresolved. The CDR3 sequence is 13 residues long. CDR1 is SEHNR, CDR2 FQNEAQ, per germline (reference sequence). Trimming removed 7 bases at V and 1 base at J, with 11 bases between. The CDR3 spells CASTSRVSYEQYF. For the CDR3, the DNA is TGTGCCAGCACCTCTCGCGTTTCCTACGAGCAGTACTTC.

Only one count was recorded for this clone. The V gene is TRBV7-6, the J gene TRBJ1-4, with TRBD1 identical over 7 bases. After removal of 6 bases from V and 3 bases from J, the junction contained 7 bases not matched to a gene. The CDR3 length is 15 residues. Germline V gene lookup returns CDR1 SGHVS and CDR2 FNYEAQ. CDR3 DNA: TGTGCCAGCAGGGGAAAGGGACAGCCTAATGAAAAACTGTTTTTT. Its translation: CASRGKGQPNEKLFF.

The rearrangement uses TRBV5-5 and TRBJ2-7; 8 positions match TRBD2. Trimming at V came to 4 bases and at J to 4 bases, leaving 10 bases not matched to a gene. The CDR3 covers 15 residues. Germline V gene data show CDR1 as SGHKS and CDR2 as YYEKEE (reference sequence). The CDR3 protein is CASSLTSGLGYEQYF. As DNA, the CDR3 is TGTGCCAGCAGCCTAACTAGCGGACTGGGGTACGAGCAGTACTTC.

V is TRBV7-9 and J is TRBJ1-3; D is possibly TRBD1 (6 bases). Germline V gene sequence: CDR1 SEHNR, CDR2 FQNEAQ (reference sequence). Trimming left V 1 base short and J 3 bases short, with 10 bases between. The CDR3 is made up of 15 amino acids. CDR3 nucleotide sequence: TGTGCCAGCAGCTTAGACAGGGCTGGTGGAAACACCATATATTTT. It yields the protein CASSLDRAGGNTIYF.

The CDR3 sequence is CASSQESRGWYGYTF. CDR3 DNA sequence: TGCGCCAGCAGCCAAGAATCAAGGGGGTGGTATGGCTACACCTTC. The chain couples TRBV4-1 to TRBJ1-2; D is perhaps TRBD1 (6 bases). This CDR3 comprises 15 residues. The ends were cut back, 0 bases at V and 5 bases at J, with 13 bases in the middle. Germline V gene lookup returns CDR1 MGHRA and CDR2 YSYEKL.

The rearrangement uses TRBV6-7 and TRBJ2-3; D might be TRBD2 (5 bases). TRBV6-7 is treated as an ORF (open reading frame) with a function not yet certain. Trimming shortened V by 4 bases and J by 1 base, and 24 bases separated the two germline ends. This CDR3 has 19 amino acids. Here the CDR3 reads CASSSLARTKDCGTDTQYF. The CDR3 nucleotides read TGTGCCAGCAGTTCACTGGCCCGTACTAAGGACTGCGGCACAGATACGCAGTATTTT.